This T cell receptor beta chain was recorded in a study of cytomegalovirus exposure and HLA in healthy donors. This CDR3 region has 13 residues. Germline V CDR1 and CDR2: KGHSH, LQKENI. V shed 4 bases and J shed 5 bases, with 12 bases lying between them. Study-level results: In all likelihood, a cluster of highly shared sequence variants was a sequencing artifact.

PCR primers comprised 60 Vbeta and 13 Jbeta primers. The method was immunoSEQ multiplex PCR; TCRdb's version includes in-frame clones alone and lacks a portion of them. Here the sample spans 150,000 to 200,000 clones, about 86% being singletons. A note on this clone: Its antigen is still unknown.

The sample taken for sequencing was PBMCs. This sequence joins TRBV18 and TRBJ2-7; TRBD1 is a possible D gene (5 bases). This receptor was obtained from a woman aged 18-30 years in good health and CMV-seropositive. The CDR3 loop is CASSRYSGNEQYF. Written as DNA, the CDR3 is TGTGCCAGCTCACGATATTCAGGGAACGAGCAGTACTTC.